Listed below are T cell receptor beta chains from one sample, sequenced in a study of CD8+CD57+ T cells in acquired aplastic anemia. TCRdb used MiXCR to reprocess the reads, holding one entry per CDR3 protein. The data hold around 190,000 distinct CDR3 sequences, with roughly half observed a single time. Sequences were obtained from sorted CD4+, CD8+, or CD8+CD57+ T cells (not recorded which) from PBMCs. The receptor set was obtained from a human donor in good health, serving as a control. CDR3s include the opening cysteine and the closing phenylalanine or tryptophan. Each record gives: clone size, J gene, V gene, D gene, CDR3 protein, CDR3 DNA. The D gene is left open where the match is weak. Clone size is given for some rows only: seen once, a few or many times, or a class if the clone is expanded.

many TRBJ2-1 TRBV29-1 - CSVERRDNEQFF TGCAGCGTTGAGAGACGGGACAATGAGCAGTTCTTC
- TRBJ1-1 TRBV15 TRBD1 CATSRGQGGAFF TGTGCCACCAGCAGAGGACAGGGGGGAGCTTTCTTT
few TRBJ1-1 TRBV20-1 - CSAREQRGDTEAFF TGCAGTGCTAGAGAGCAAAGGGGGGACACTGAAGCTTTCTTT
- TRBJ1-1 TRBV20-1 - CSALENTEAFF TGCAGTGCTCTAGAGAACACTGAAGCTTTCTTT
many TRBJ2-2 TRBV9 - CASSVTGDTGELFF TGTGCCAGCAGCGTAACGGGGGACACCGGGGAGCTGTTTTTT
many TRBJ2-1 TRBV6-1 - CASSVTTSSYNEQFF TGTGCCAGCAGTGTCACTACGAGCTCCTACAATGAGCAGTTCTTC
many TRBJ2-6 TRBV3-1 - CASSQETVSGANVLTF TGTGCCAGCAGCCAAGAAACTGTCTCTGGGGCCAACGTCCTGACTTTC
many TRBJ2-2 TRBV6-5 - CASSWRQREDTGELFF TGTGCCAGCAGTTGGCGACAGAGGGAGGACACCGGGGAGCTGTTTTTT
- TRBJ1-2 TRBV25-1 - CASSEGVETFSF TGTGCCAGCAGTGAGGGGGTGGAGACTTTTTCCTTC
once TRBJ1-6 TRBV27 - CASSSLGQRPLHF TGTGCCAGCAGTTCCCTGGGTCAAAGACCCCTCCACTTT
- TRBJ2-1 TRBV2 - CASNSREQFF TGTGCCAGCAACTCGAGGGAGCAGTTCTTC
many TRBJ1-2 TRBV2 - CASSEAISQYGYTF TGTGCCAGCAGTGAAGCTATAAGTCAGTATGGCTACACCTTC
- TRBJ1-1 TRBV12-3/TRBV12-4 - CASTFTVRGKEAFF TGTGCCAGCACCTTCACAGTGAGAGGAAAGGAAGCTTTCTTT
once TRBJ2-5 TRBV20-1 TRBD2 CSARPSSGGISQYF TGCAGTGCTAGACCCTCTAGCGGGGGGATCTCCCAGTACTTC
- TRBJ2-7 TRBV15 TRBD1 CATSSPRTGRNEQYF TGTGCCACCAGCAGCCCCCGGACAGGGCGCAACGAGCAGTACTTC
- TRBJ1-2 TRBV9 - CASSVGGDGVYGYTF TGTGCCAGCAGCGTAGGGGGAGATGGCGTCTATGGCTACACCTTC
- TRBJ1-5 TRBV19 - CASSNGGGGNQPQHF TGTGCCAGTAGTAACGGGGGCGGCGGCAATCAGCCCCAGCATTTT
few TRBJ1-4 TRBV7-9 TRBD1 CASSLEGTGGLEKLFF TGTGCCAGCAGCCTGGAAGGGACAGGGGGCCTTGAAAAACTGTTTTTT
few TRBJ1-5 TRBV15 - CATSKQGSNQPQHF TGTGCCACCAGCAAGCAAGGAAGCAATCAGCCCCAGCATTTT
- TRBJ2-3 TRBV10-3 - CATKLERTDTQYF TGTGCCACGAAGCTGGAACGCACAGATACGCAGTATTTT
- TRBJ1-2 TRBV6-5 TRBD1 CASSPNRGMSYGYTF TGTGCCAGCAGTCCGAACAGGGGTATGAGCTATGGCTACACCTTC
- TRBJ2-7 TRBV20-1 - CSAKTGSYSYEQYF TGCAGTGCCAAGACCGGCTCTTACTCCTACGAGCAGTACTTC
many TRBJ1-5 TRBV7-2 - CASSSPGLPDQPQHF TGTGCCAGCAGCTCGCCGGGACTCCCTGATCAGCCCCAGCATTTT
- TRBJ2-3 TRBV24-1 - CATSASSGSDTQYF TGTGCCACCAGTGCCTCGAGTGGTTCAGATACGCAGTACTTT
many TRBJ2-5 TRBV20-1 TRBD2 CSARTGGTRTETQYF TGCAGTGCTAGAACGGGGGGAACCCGGACGGAGACCCAGTACTTC
- TRBJ2-3 TRBV3-1 TRBD1 CASSHRGLGTDTQYF TGTGCCAGCAGCCACAGGGGGCTAGGCACAGATACGCAGTATTTT
many TRBJ1-2 TRBV24-1 - CATSDLSGNGYTF TGTGCCACCAGTGATTTATCAGGGAATGGCTACACCTTC
- TRBJ1-3 TRBV29-1 TRBD1 CSVRTGGNTIYF TGCAGCGTCCGGACAGGGGGAAACACCATATATTTT
- TRBJ2-5 TRBV15 - CATSRETGTAQETQYF TGTGCCACCAGCAGAGAAACCGGCACAGCACAAGAGACCCAGTACTTC
once TRBJ2-7 TRBV25-1 - CASKKDTYEQYF TGTGCCAGCAAAAAGGACACCTACGAGCAGTACTTC
many TRBJ1-1 TRBV3-1 - CASSPTPNTEAFF TGTGCCAGCAGCCCCACACCGAACACTGAAGCTTTCTTT
- TRBJ2-3 TRBV7-2 - CASLQGTLSYYTYNEQYF TGTGCCAGCCTTCAGGGGACATTGTCGTATTATACCTACAATGAGCAGTATTTT
- TRBJ2-6 TRBV11-3 - CASSLDTGANVLTF TGTGCCAGCAGCTTAGACACCGGGGCCAACGTCCTGACTTTC
many TRBJ1-1 TRBV3-1 - CASSQVQASRDTEAFF TGTGCCAGCAGCCAAGTTCAGGCCTCTAGGGACACTGAAGCTTTCTTT
- TRBJ2-1 TRBV7-3 TRBD1 CASSTQGNEQFF TGTGCCAGCAGCACACAGGGGAATGAGCAGTTCTTC
many TRBJ2-7 TRBV7-8 TRBD1 CASSLSSLNRGEQYF TGTGCCAGCAGCTTATCAAGCCTAAACAGGGGTGAGCAGTACTTC
- TRBJ1-5 TRBV19 - CASSTTRGLVGNQPQHF TGTGCCAGTAGTACAACCAGGGGTCTCGTTGGAAATCAGCCCCAGCATTTT
- TRBJ2-7 TRBV7-3 TRBD1 CASSLETGGGYEQYF TGTGCCAGCAGCTTAGAGACAGGGGGAGGCTACGAGCAGTACTTC
few TRBJ1-1 TRBV11-2 - CASSTNLDRGDTEAFF TGTGCCAGCAGCACCAACCTTGACAGAGGGGACACTGAAGCTTTCTTT
- TRBJ2-7 TRBV11-3 TRBD1 CASADRAGNEQYF TGTGCCAGCGCGGACAGGGCCGGAAACGAGCAGTACTTC
many TRBJ2-1 TRBV28 - CASSPRARPKQFF TGTGCCAGCAGTCCCCGAGCACGACCTAAGCAGTTCTTC
many TRBJ2-7 TRBV6-2/TRBV6-3 TRBD1 CASRHRGSSYEQYF TGTGCCAGCAGACACAGGGGAAGCTCCTACGAGCAGTACTTC
- TRBJ1-4 TRBV28 - CASSSWTASINEKLFF TGTGCCAGCAGTTCCTGGACCGCAAGTATAAATGAAAAACTGTTTTTT
many TRBJ1-2 TRBV30 - CAASKGNYGYTF TGTGCCGCCTCCAAGGGGAACTATGGCTACACCTTC
once TRBJ1-4 TRBV20-1 TRBD1 CSGSGGRSLLGKLFF TGCAGTGGTTCAGGGGGGCGTAGTTTGTTGGGAAAACTGTTTTTT